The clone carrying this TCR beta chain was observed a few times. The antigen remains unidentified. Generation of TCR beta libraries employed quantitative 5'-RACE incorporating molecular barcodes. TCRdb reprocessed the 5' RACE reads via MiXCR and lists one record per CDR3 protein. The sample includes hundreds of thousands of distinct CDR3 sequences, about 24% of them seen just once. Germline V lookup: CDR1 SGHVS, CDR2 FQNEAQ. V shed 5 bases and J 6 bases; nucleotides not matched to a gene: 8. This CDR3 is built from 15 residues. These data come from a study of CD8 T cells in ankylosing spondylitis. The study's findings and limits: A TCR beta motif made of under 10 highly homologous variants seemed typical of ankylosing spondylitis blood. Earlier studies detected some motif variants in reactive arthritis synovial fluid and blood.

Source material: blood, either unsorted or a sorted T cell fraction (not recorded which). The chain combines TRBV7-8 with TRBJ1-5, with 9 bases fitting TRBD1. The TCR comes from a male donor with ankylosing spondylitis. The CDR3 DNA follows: TGTGCCAGCAGCCCCCGGACAGGGGACGGTCAGCCCCAGCATTTT. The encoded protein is CASSPRTGDGQPQHF.